Below are 21 T cell receptor beta chains sequenced from a single sample in a study of Ad26.COV2.S vaccination and SARS-CoV-2 variants. TCRdb keeps only in-frame clones here, not all; method: immunoSEQ multiplex PCR. The repertoire holds about 350,000 clones, with more than 75% as singletons. Treatment noted: some 20 received Ad26.COV2.S at low or high dose, single or two shots; 5 received placebo; per-sample allocation not given. The samples were gathered on day 63 after the first injection of vaccine or placebo. Source: peripheral blood, taken in a trial of Ad26.COV2.S vaccine versus placebo. The origin of the receptors is a person between 18 and 60 years old who received the Ad26.COV2.S COVID-19 vaccine or a placebo.

The CDR3 nucleotides read TGCGCCAGCAGTGAGTCGATGGACGAGCAGTACTTC. It translates to CASSESMDEQYF. The rearrangement joins TRBV10-2 to TRBJ2-7; D ambiguous. This CDR3 region has 12 residues. Germline CDR1 is WSHSY and CDR2 is SAAADI. Trimming cost V 0 bases and J 5 bases, with 5 bases left between them.

The CDR3 bases are TGCAGTGCTAGAGAGGGCTCTTACTTC. Encoded protein: CSAREGSYF. The V gene is TRBV20-1, the J gene TRBJ2-5; D is unresolved. CDR1 is DFQATT, CDR2 SNEGSKA, per germline (reference sequence). Trimming pared 0 bases from V and 14 bases from J, leaving 7 bases between. The CDR3 consists of 9 residues.

This clone appeared a few times. The chain joins TRBV11-2 to TRBJ2-7; 7 bases map to TRBD1. The CDR3 covers 12 residues. Germline CDR1 is SGHAT and CDR2 is FQNNGV. V lost 5 bases and J lost 6; bases outside the gene matches: 4. The CDR3 loop reads CASSATGFEQYF. The CDR3 bases are TGTGCCAGCAGCGCGACAGGGTTCGAGCAGTACTTC.

This clone was detected only once. The rearrangement links TRBV3-1 (or the pseudogene TRBV3-2) to TRBJ2-1; maybe TRBD2 (5 bases). Germline loops: CDR1 LGHDT, CDR2 YNNKEL (reference sequence). Trimming pared 8 bases from V and 12 bases from J, leaving 20 bases between. The CDR3 runs 13 residues. DNA of the CDR3: TGTGCCAGCTCTTTAGGACTGCGAATGACGCAGTTCTTC. It encodes CASSLGLRMTQFF.

This chain uses TRBV6-5 with TRBJ2-3, with D maybe TRBD2 (6 bases). The germline V gene encodes CDR1 MNHEY and CDR2 SVGAGI. V was shortened by 2 bases and J by 4 bases, with 13 bases between the two germline ends. The CDR3 runs 15 residues. CDR3 protein: CASSYTGVAPDTQYF. Written as DNA, the CDR3 is TGTGCCAGCAGTTACACGGGGGTAGCCCCAGATACGCAGTATTTT.

CDR3 sequence (DNA): TGTGCCAGCACCCTTGGGCTAGCGGGACCCCAAGGCTACGAGCAGTACTTC. Residues: CASTLGLAGPQGYEQYF. The chain is built from TRBV2 and TRBJ2-7; 9 bases map to TRBD2. Germline V gene data show CDR1 as SNHLY and CDR2 as FYNNEI. CDR3 length: 17 residues. The J segment lost 3 bases and the V segment lost 7 bases, leaving 16 bases of the junction unmatched.

This sequence joins TRBV6-5 and TRBJ2-7; perhaps TRBD1 as D (6 bases). Germline V lookup: CDR1 MNHEY, CDR2 SVGAGI. V dropped 7 bases and J dropped 3 bases, with 16 bases sitting between them. This CDR3 region has 14 residues. The CDR3: CASTPVGQSYEQYF. The CDR3 DNA reads TGTGCCAGCACTCCAGTCGGACAGAGCTACGAGCAGTACTTC.

The chain has TRBV19 and TRBJ2-7, with D perhaps being TRBD1 or TRBD2 (6 bases each). V lost 10 bases, J lost 6 bases, and 34 bases lay in between. CDR3 size: 18 residues. CDR1 and CDR2 (germline): LNHDA, SQIVND (reference sequence). CDR3 sequence: CANSKVGGIGGPLPEQYF. As DNA, the CDR3 is TGTGCCAACAGTAAAGTGGGGGGAATAGGGGGACCACTGCCCGAGCAGTACTTC.

This rearrangement joins TRBV7-6 to TRBJ1-4, with D uncertain. The ends were cut back, 2 bases at V and 5 bases at J, with 27 bases in the middle. Germline loops: CDR1 SGHVS, CDR2 FNYEAQ. The CDR3 spans 20 residues. The CDR3 sequence is CASSLRPTREEVLGNEKLFF. The CDR3 DNA sequence: TGTGCCAGCAGCTTAAGGCCCACCCGGGAGGAGGTCTTAGGGAATGAAAAACTGTTTTTT. Full variable domain (outside the CDR3, taken from reference TRBV7-6 and TRBJ1-4): GAGVSQSPRYKVTKRGQDVALRCDPISGHVSLYWYRQALGQGPEFLTYFNYEAQQDKSGLPNDRFSAERPEGSISTLTIQRTEQRDSAMYRCASSLRPTREEVLGNEKLFFGSGTQLSVL.

V gene TRBV6-5 combines with J gene TRBJ2-7, with D tentatively TRBD1 (6 bases). Germline V gene data show CDR1 as MNHEY and CDR2 as SVGAGI. The CDR3 consists of 13 residues. V was pared by 8 bases and J by 3 bases, with 14 bases between. CDR3 DNA sequence: TGTGCCAGCTGGGGGCGCGGCTTCTACGAGCAGTACTTC. Translating it yields CASWGRGFYEQYF.

This clone was recorded once. The J gene is TRBJ2-3, the V gene TRBV6-5; tentatively, D is TRBD2 (6 bases). The CDR3 consists of 11 residues. CDR1 MNHEY and CDR2 SVGAGI come from the germline V gene. The ends were cut back, 4 bases at V and 11 bases at J, with 10 bases in the middle. The CDR3 loop reads CASSWDWEQYF. CDR3 nucleotides: TGTGCCAGCAGTTGGGACTGGGAGCAGTATTTT.

The chain uses TRBV4-1 and TRBJ1-2; no clear D. The CDR3 is 13 residues long. The V and J ends lost 2 bases and 4 bases respectively, with 8 bases between them. Germline-derived CDR1 and CDR2 are MGHRA and YSYEKL. This CDR3 reads CASSQTDLYGYTF. The CDR3, as DNA: TGCGCCAGCAGCCAAACAGACCTCTATGGCTACACCTTC.

V is TRBV20-1 and J is TRBJ1-2, with a possible D match to TRBD1 (5 bases). CDR1 and CDR2 from the germline V gene are DFQATT and SNEGSKA (reference sequence). The CDR3 contains 11 residues. V was trimmed by 8 bases and J by 8 bases, leaving 15 bases between them. CDR3 amino acids: CSSKGSWGYTF. The CDR3 DNA follows: TGCAGTTCTAAGGGGAGTTGGGGCTACACCTTC.

The rearrangement links TRBV6-5 to TRBJ1-5, with D possibly matching TRBD1 (5 bases). With 3 bases removed from V and 7 bases from J, the gap between germline ends came to 10 bases. The CDR3 sequence is 13 residues long. The germline CDR1 and CDR2 sequences are MNHEY and SVGAGI. CDR3 sequence reads: CASSYGWDQPQHF. The CDR3 DNA is TGTGCCAGCAGTTATGGGTGGGACCAGCCCCAGCATTTT.

The chain combines TRBV19 with TRBJ2-5; possible D gene TRBD2, 6 bases. The CDR3 is made up of 12 amino acids. The V gene's germline CDR1 is LNHDA and CDR2 SQIVND (reference sequence). V was pared by 5 bases and J by 5 bases, with 9 bases between. CDR3 region: CASSPAGETQYF. In DNA, the CDR3 is TGTGCCAGTAGTCCCGCGGGGGAGACCCAGTACTTC.

The rearrangement joins TRBV7-2 to TRBJ1-5; 9 bases agree with TRBD1. The germline V gene encodes CDR1 SGHTA and CDR2 FQGNSA. CDR3 length: 15 amino acids. V lost 1 base to trimming and J lost 5 bases; unmatched junction nucleotides: 3. The CDR3 spells CASSLGGQGYQPQHF. The CDR3 bases are TGTGCCAGCAGCTTAGGGGGACAGGGTTATCAGCCCCAGCATTTT.

This sequence joins TRBV7-9 and TRBJ1-1; D is unclear. Germline CDR1 SEHNR, CDR2 FQNEAQ (reference sequence). The V and J ends lost 2 bases and 7 bases respectively, with 5 bases between them. This CDR3 comprises 11 residues. CDR3: CASSLLYEAFF. For the CDR3, the DNA is TGTGCCAGCAGCTTACTCTATGAAGCTTTCTTT.

The chain combines TRBV10-3 with TRBJ1-5, with 7 bases aligning to TRBD1. Losses at the gene ends were 3 bases for V and 3 bases for J; bases not matched to a gene: 5. CDR3 length: 15 residues. The V gene's germline CDR1 is ENHRY and CDR2 SYGVKD. CDR3 protein: CAISDATGINQPQHF. The CDR3 DNA reads TGTGCCATCAGTGATGCGACAGGGATCAATCAGCCCCAGCATTTT.

A few counts support this clone. This chain links TRBV7-2 with TRBJ2-5; a possible D gene is TRBD1 (6 bases). Trimming removed 5 bases from V and 7 bases from J, with 14 bases in between. From germline, CDR1 is SGHTA and CDR2 FQGNSA. The CDR3 spans 13 residues. The CDR3 loop reads CASSPQGYGTQYF. Written as DNA, the CDR3 is TGTGCCAGCAGCCCACAGGGATACGGGACCCAGTACTTC.

The chain carries TRBV9 and TRBJ2-1; 12 bases are a match to TRBD2. Germline V gene sequence: CDR1 SGDLS, CDR2 YYNGEE. This CDR3 is 15 amino acids long. The trim removed 3 bases at V and 2 bases at J, leaving 0 bases unmatched. CDR3 in DNA: TGTGCCAGCAGCGCTAGCGGGAGGGCCTACAATGAGCAGTTCTTC. Translating gives CASSASGRAYNEQFF.

The chain couples TRBV12-3 or TRBV12-4 to TRBJ2-7, with 10 bases identical to TRBD2. V lost 6 bases to trimming and J lost 7 bases; unmatched junction nucleotides: 6. The CDR3 extends over 13 amino acids. Here the CDR3 DNA reads TGTGCCAGCAGACCGAGCGGGGGGGTTGAGCAGTACTTC. This gives the protein CASRPSGGVEQYF.